This TCR beta chain is drawn from a study of STAT5B mutations in CD4+ large granular lymphocyte leukemia. For the study at large: Cryopreserved patient cells were CD8-depleted, then anti-CD4 bead selected.

Padova, Helsinki and Shinshu hematology units supplied the CD4+ T-LGLL patients. The V gene end was trimmed by 0 bases and the J gene end by 5 bases; junction bases not matched to a gene: 13. Germline V gives CDR1 LGHNA, CDR2 YSLEER. The length of the CDR3 is 19 residues. The repertoire was sequenced with immunoSEQ multiplex PCR; TCRdb's copy has only in-frame clones and lacks some. Of around 10,000 clones in the sample, about 79% were seen once. This TCR came from a man aged 55 to 70 with CD4+ T-cell large granular lymphocyte leukemia. The chain uses TRBV4-3 and TRBJ2-7, with 13 bases fitting TRBD2. Sample: PBMCs. Here the CDR3 DNA reads TGCGCCAGCAGCCAAGAACCTTTCCGAGGGACTAGCGGGGCCCACGAGCAGTACTTC. This translates into CASSQEPFRGTSGAHEQYF.